The 26 T cell receptor beta chains listed next were all sequenced from one sample in a study of blood T cell repertoires in COVID-19. Profiling relied on immunoSEQ multiplex PCR, and the TCRdb table lists in-frame clones only, not all of them. The data contain around 42,000 clones, 90% of them seen just once; the ten biggest clones take up approximately 3%. The specimen sequenced was peripheral blood. The receptors derive from a man in his forties or fifties with active COVID-19.

The V call is TRBV7-9, the J call TRBJ2-1; D might be TRBD2 (5 bases). Trimming took off 5 bases at V and 5 bases at J, with 13 bases between the two ends. Looked up from germline, CDR1 is SEHNR and CDR2 is FQNEAQ (reference sequence). The CDR3 loop spans 14 amino acids. The chain's CDR3 is CASSTTRKNNEQFF. As DNA, the CDR3 is TGTGCCAGCAGCACAACTAGAAAGAACAATGAGCAGTTCTTC.

The chain carries TRBV27 and TRBJ2-2, with 9 bases that match TRBD1. V was clipped by 6 bases and J by 6 bases; unmatched bases: 8. The germline V gene encodes CDR1 MNHEY and CDR2 SMNVEV (reference sequence). The CDR3 loop spans 15 amino acids. This CDR3 reads CASREWDRDSGELFF. DNA for the CDR3: TGTGCCAGCAGGGAGTGGGACAGGGATTCCGGGGAGCTGTTTTTT.

The CDR3 region is CASSSNPGLAQETQYF. CDR3 sequence (DNA): TGTGCCAGCAGTTCCAATCCGGGACTAGCCCAAGAGACCCAGTACTTC. The chain joins TRBV9 to TRBJ2-5, with 9 positions matching TRBD2. After removal of 5 bases from V and 1 base from J, the junction contained 9 bases not matched to a gene. Germline CDR1 reads SGDLS; CDR2 reads YYNGEE. The length of the CDR3 is 16 residues.

Comment on this clone: The sample carries other DNA sequences with the same CDR3. The gene calls are TRBV9 and TRBJ1-1; D gene ambiguous. V lost 0 bases to trimming and J lost 3 bases, with 6 bases between them. Germline loops: CDR1 SGDLS, CDR2 YYNGEE. The CDR3 loop spans 13 amino acids. CDR3 loop: CASSVGGYTEAFF. The CDR3 DNA reads TGTGCCAGCAGCGTAGGCGGGTACACTGAAGCTTTCTTT.

The chain couples TRBV10-3 to TRBJ1-2; TRBD1 matches at 7 bases. The CDR3 has 12 residues. V was clipped by 8 bases and J by 3 bases; unmatched bases: 3. Germline CDR1 ENHRY, CDR2 SYGVKD. The CDR3 loop is CAIPGQYYGYTF. CDR3 nucleotides: TGTGCCATCCCGGGACAGTACTATGGCTACACCTTC.

V is TRBV27 and J is TRBJ1-6; D is unresolved. The germline gives CDR1 MNHEY, CDR2 SMNVEV (reference sequence). The CDR3 covers 18 residues. V lost 5 bases to trimming and J lost 5 bases, with 22 bases between them. The CDR3 region has the DNA TGTGCCAGCAGTCCCCGTGTCTCTAATGTACCCCATAATTCACCCCTCCACTTT. It is translated as CASSPRVSNVPHNSPLHF.

The chain combines TRBV6-2 or TRBV6-3 with TRBJ2-5; tentative D call: TRBD1 (6 bases). The ends were cut back, 2 bases at V and 3 bases at J, with 10 bases in the middle. The CDR3 runs 14 residues. CDR1 and CDR2 (germline): MNHEY, SVGEGT. The CDR3 is CASSYRYREETQYF. CDR3 DNA: TGTGCCAGCAGTTACAGGTACAGGGAAGAGACCCAGTACTTC.

V gene TRBV10-2 combines with J gene TRBJ2-5; the match to TRBD2 covers 14 bases. V dropped 8 bases and J dropped 5; count of bases not matched to a gene: 7. Germline CDR1 is WSHSY and CDR2 is SAAADI. The CDR3 is 15 residues long. As DNA, the CDR3 is TGCGCCAGCGCCGGACTAGCGGGGGGAGGGGAGACCCAGTACTTC. Translated: CASAGLAGGGETQYF.

The gene calls are TRBV5-5 and TRBJ2-7; possibly TRBD1 for D (6 bases). V lost 4 bases and J lost 2, with 19 bases in between. The CDR3 runs to 16 residues. Germline V gene sequence: CDR1 SGHKS, CDR2 YYEKEE (reference sequence). The CDR3, as DNA: TGTGCCAGCAGCCCCGTAGGGCCAGGGGTCCCCTACGAGCAGTACTTC. This translates into CASSPVGPGVPYEQYF.

This rearrangement joins TRBV28 to TRBJ1-5; possibly TRBD1 for D (6 bases). The germline V gene encodes CDR1 MDHEN and CDR2 SYDVKM. V dropped 5 bases and J dropped 2 bases, with 16 bases sitting between them. There are 16 residues in the CDR3. In nucleotides, the CDR3 is TGTGCCAGCAGTGTAAACAGGGCCCCCCGCAATCAGCCCCAGCATTTT. Residues: CASSVNRAPRNQPQHF.

CDR3 amino acids: CAWSVRDRGHRTEAFF. The CDR3 coding sequence is TGTGCCTGGAGTGTACGGGACAGGGGGCACAGAACTGAAGCTTTCTTT. The genes are TRBV30 and TRBJ1-1; TRBD1 matches at 12 bases. With 0 bases clipped from V and 5 bases from J, the junction kept 7 bases outside the gene matches. Germline V lookup: CDR1 GTSNPN, CDR2 SVGIG (reference sequence). There are 16 residues in the CDR3.

The rearrangement links TRBV6-5 to TRBJ1-5; 10 bases match TRBD1. This CDR3 is built from 14 residues. Trimming at V came to 5 bases and at J to 4 bases, leaving 2 bases not matched to a gene. Looked up from germline, CDR1 is MNHEY and CDR2 is SVGAGI. The CDR3 DNA reads as TGTGCCAGCAGTCCGGGACAGGGGAATCAGCCCCAGCATTTT. Amino acid sequence: CASSPGQGNQPQHF.

The rearrangement joins TRBV12-5 to TRBJ2-2; tentatively, D is TRBD1 (5 bases). The CDR3 extends over 17 amino acids. Germline V CDR1 and CDR2: LGHNT, FRNRAP. With 1 base removed from V and 1 base from J, the gap between germline ends came to 13 bases. Here the CDR3 DNA reads TGTGCTAGTGGTTTGGGCCAGGGTGTAGGGAACACCGGGGAGCTGTTTTTT. It is translated as CASGLGQGVGNTGELFF.

The V and J genes are TRBV9 and TRBJ1-1; 8 bases are a match to TRBD1. The CDR3 contains 16 residues. The ends lost 4 bases at V and 2 bases at J; junction bases unmatched: 10. Germline assignment: CDR1 SGDLS and CDR2 YYNGEE. CDR3 DNA: TGTGCCAGCAGCCTCATAGTCGACAGGGGAAACACTGAAGCTTTCTTT. This encodes CASSLIVDRGNTEAFF.

The chain couples TRBV5-8 to TRBJ2-7; D might be TRBD1 (5 bases). CDR1 is SGHTS and CDR2 is YDEGEE in the germline V gene. The CDR3 runs to 11 residues. V lost 4 bases and J lost 7, with 9 bases in between. The CDR3: CASSGAKEQYF. Written as DNA, the CDR3 is TGTGCCAGCAGCGGGGCGAAGGAGCAGTACTTC.

This chain joins TRBV6-5 and TRBJ1-4; D remains ambiguous. This CDR3 has 12 residues. Trimming removed 0 bases at V and 11 bases at J, with 7 bases between. The germline CDR1 and CDR2 sequences are MNHEY and SVGAGI. The CDR3 region has the DNA TGTGCCAGCAGTTACTCGGGGAGGAAACTGTTTTTT. As protein: CASSYSGRKLFF.

V gene TRBV9 combines with J gene TRBJ2-2; 14 bases are a match to TRBD2. Per the germline V gene, CDR1 is SGDLS and CDR2 is YYNGEE. This CDR3 region has 17 residues. The V and J ends lost 4 bases and 6 bases, in that order; junction bases with no gene match: 8. DNA for the CDR3: TGTGCCAGCAGCTTGGGACTAGCGGGGGCCTCTCCCGGGGAGCTGTTTTTT. This encodes CASSLGLAGASPGELFF.

The chain couples TRBV3-1 (or the pseudogene TRBV3-2) to TRBJ1-2, with D hard to call. The CDR3 has 17 residues. Germline-derived CDR1 and CDR2 are LGHDT and YNNKEL (reference sequence). V was pared by 1 base and J by 1 base, with 16 bases between. In nucleotides, the CDR3 is TGTGCCAGCAGCCAAGGATCAGGAGGAGGCTTTAACTATGGCTACACCTTC. Its translation: CASSQGSGGGFNYGYTF.

V usage is TRBV19 and J usage is TRBJ1-5; D may be TRBD1 (5 bases). The germline V gene has CDR1 LNHDA and CDR2 SQIVND (reference sequence). CDR3 length: 14 amino acids. The V and J ends lost 3 bases and 3 bases respectively, with 9 bases between them. The CDR3 DNA reads TGTGCCAGTAGTATGGACGGACACAATCAGCCCCAGCATTTT. This codes for CASSMDGHNQPQHF.

V is TRBV29-1 and J is TRBJ1-2; D is possibly TRBD1 (6 bases). The CDR3 covers 11 residues. CDR1 SQVTM and CDR2 ANQGSEA come from the germline V gene. V lost 5 bases and J 8 bases, leaving 12 bases between the germline ends. CDR3 residues: CSVQTGNGYTF. CDR3 nucleotides: TGCAGCGTTCAAACAGGGAACGGCTACACCTTC.

The V and J genes are TRBV6-6 and TRBJ1-1, with TRBD1 matching 7 bases. CDR3 size: 15 residues. CDR1 MNHNY and CDR2 SVGAGI come from the germline V gene (reference sequence). Trimming took 8 bases from V and 4 from J; bases not matched to a gene: 13. CDR3 region: CASPGTVNWGTEAFF. CDR3 nucleotides: TGTGCCAGCCCCGGGACAGTTAACTGGGGCACTGAAGCTTTCTTT.

The chain employs TRBV9 and TRBJ2-2; possibly TRBD1 for D (6 bases). Germline V gives CDR1 SGDLS, CDR2 YYNGEE. V was shortened by 3 bases and J by 5 bases, with 17 bases between the two germline ends. The CDR3 length is 16 residues. CDR3 DNA sequence: TGTGCCAGCAGCGCAACAGGGACGGTGAAGACCGGGGAGCTGTTTTTT. This codes for CASSATGTVKTGELFF. The whole variable domain, filled in from reference TRBV9 and TRBJ2-2, reads DSGVTQTPKHLITATGQRVTLRCSPRSGDLSVYWYQQSLDQGLQFLIQYYNGEERAKGNILERFSAQQFPDLHSELNLSSLELGDSALYFCASSATGTVKTGELFFGEGSRLTVL.

V gene TRBV29-1 combines with J gene TRBJ2-1; 13 bases align to TRBD2. Trimming at V came to 8 bases and at J to 6 bases, leaving 10 bases not matched to a gene. In germline, CDR1 is SQVTM, CDR2 ANQGSEA. This CDR3 has 15 residues. CDR3 residues: CSLLAGGPMSNEQFF. CDR3 nucleotide sequence: TGCAGCTTACTAGCGGGGGGGCCTATGAGCAATGAGCAGTTCTTC.

The V call is TRBV18, the J call TRBJ1-1; D ambiguous. CDR1 and CDR2 from the germline V gene are KGHSH and LQKENI. The CDR3 loop spans 13 amino acids. The germline V and J ends were trimmed by 6 bases and 2 bases, with 10 bases remaining between them. The CDR3 protein is CASSSQANTEAFF. CDR3 DNA sequence: TGTGCCAGCTCCAGCCAGGCTAACACTGAAGCTTTCTTT.

The chain joins TRBV19 to TRBJ1-5; the D is unclear. CDR1 is LNHDA and CDR2 is SQIVND in the germline V gene (reference sequence). V was trimmed by 1 base and J by 4 bases, leaving 8 bases between them. The length of the CDR3 is 14 residues. The CDR3 region is CASSIGVRNQPQHF. CDR3 nucleotide sequence: TGTGCCAGTAGTATAGGGGTCAGGAATCAGCCCCAGCATTTT.

The genes are TRBV2 and TRBJ1-2, with D unclear. Germline V gene sequence: CDR1 SNHLY, CDR2 FYNNEI. This CDR3 has 13 amino acids. V dropped 3 bases and J dropped 6 bases, with 11 bases sitting between them. In nucleotides, the CDR3 is TGTGCCAGCAGTGATTTTTCTTTCCATGGCTACACCTTC. It translates to CASSDFSFHGYTF.